This T cell receptor beta chain was captured in a study of blood T cell repertoires in COVID-19. Profiling relied on immunoSEQ multiplex PCR, and the TCRdb table lists in-frame clones only, not all of them. Of fewer than 200,000 clones listed, approximately 90% are singletons. CDR1 is LNHDA, CDR2 SQIVND, per germline (reference sequence). The CDR3 has 17 residues. V dropped 4 bases and J dropped 1 base, with 17 bases sitting between them. Specimen: peripheral blood. The sequence came from a man aged 40-49 years with active or convalescent COVID-19. The chain is built from TRBV19 and TRBJ1-3; a possible D gene is TRBD1 (6 bases). The CDR3 region is CASSKRRETGSGNTIYF. The CDR3, as DNA: TGTGCCAGTAGTAAACGACGCGAAACAGGGTCTGGAAACACCATATATTTT.